This entry lists 2 T cell receptor beta chains sequenced from one sample in a study of blood T cell repertoires in COVID-19. TCRdb's copy holds only in-frame clones and misses some; the assay was immunoSEQ multiplex PCR. The top ten clones hold about 2.1% of a sample with some 250,000 clones, approximately 91% of them seen once. Sequencing used PBMCs or T cells enriched from blood (not recorded which). The receptors come from a middle-aged woman with acute COVID-19.

This chain links TRBV7-8 with TRBJ2-2; weak D call: TRBD1 (5 bases). From germline, CDR1 is SGHVS and CDR2 FQNEAQ. The length of the CDR3 is 16 residues. Trimming cost V 5 bases and J 1 base, with 14 bases left between them. The CDR3 bases are TGTGCCAGCAGCCGAGACTCACAGGTGAACACCGGGGAGCTGTTTTTT. This codes for CASSRDSQVNTGELFF.

The rearrangement links TRBV29-1 to TRBJ1-1; a weak D match, TRBD1 (5 bases). Per germline, CDR1 SQVTM and CDR2 ANQGSEA. Trimming pared 5 bases from V and 4 bases from J, leaving 14 bases between. There are 13 residues in the CDR3. The CDR3 DNA reads as TGCAGCGTTAGGTCCTCGGGGGGCACTGAAGCTTTCTTT. Translation gives CSVRSSGGTEAFF. Based on the CDR3 plus reference TRBV29-1 and TRBJ1-1, the full variable domain is SAVISQKPSRDICQRGTSLTIQCQVDSQVTMMFWYRQQPGQSLTLIATANQGSEATYESGFVIDKFPISRPNLTFSTLTVSNMSPEDSSIYLCSVRSSGGTEAFFGQGTRLTVV.